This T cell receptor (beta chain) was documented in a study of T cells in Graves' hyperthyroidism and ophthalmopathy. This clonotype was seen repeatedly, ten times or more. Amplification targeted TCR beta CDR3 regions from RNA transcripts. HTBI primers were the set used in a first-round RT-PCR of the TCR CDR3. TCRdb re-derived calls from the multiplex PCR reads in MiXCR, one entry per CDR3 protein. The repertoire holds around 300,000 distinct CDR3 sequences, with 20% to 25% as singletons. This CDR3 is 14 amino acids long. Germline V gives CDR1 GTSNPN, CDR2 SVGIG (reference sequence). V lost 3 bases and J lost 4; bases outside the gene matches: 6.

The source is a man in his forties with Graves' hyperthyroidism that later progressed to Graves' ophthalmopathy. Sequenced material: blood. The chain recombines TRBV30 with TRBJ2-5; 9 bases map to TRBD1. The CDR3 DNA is TGTGCCTGGAGAGCTCGGGACAGGGCAGAGACCCAGTACTTC. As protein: CAWRARDRAETQYF.